This TCR beta chain came from a study of blood T cell repertoires in COVID-19. Across the study: Sources were T cells, B-cell-depleted T cells, or PBMCs; the material itself was cDNA or gDNA.

Sequenced by immunoSEQ multiplex PCR; TCRdb stores in-frame clones only, minus some. The table lists 150,000 to 200,000 clones, 75% to 80% of them singletons. J lost 4 bases, V lost 6 bases, and 9 bases had no gene match. The CDR3 has 16 residues. Per germline, CDR1 MNHNY and CDR2 SVGAGI (reference sequence). This clonotype was obtained from a woman in her seventies with acute or convalescent COVID-19. This chain links TRBV6-6 with TRBJ2-2, with 9 positions matching TRBD2. The sequenced material came from peripheral blood. Here the CDR3 DNA reads TGTGCCAGCAGCCTCTTAGCGGGAGAAGGCACCGGGGAGCTGTTTTTT. It yields the protein CASSLLAGEGTGELFF.